These 29 T cell receptor beta chains originate from one sample sequenced in a study of blood T cells in healthy people across ages. Then a second PCR, running roughly 7 to 12 cycles, was carried out with a sample-barcoded 5' primer and a J-beta primer mix. Each CDR3 protein is one row after TCRdb ran MiXCR on the 5' RACE reads. The sample yields roughly 930,000 distinct CDR3 sequences, 48% seen once. The specimen was blood. These receptor sequences come from a man younger than 45 in good health.

This clonotype was counted between two and nine times. The chain couples TRBV5-1 to TRBJ2-1, with 8 bases fitting TRBD1. The J segment lost 6 bases and the V segment lost 0 bases, leaving 5 bases of the junction unmatched. The CDR3 sequence is 15 residues long. CDR1 and CDR2 from the germline V gene are SGHRS and YFSETQ. CDR3 DNA: TGCGCCAGCAGCTTGGAAACAGGGGGAGTCAATGAGCAGTTCTTC. This encodes CASSLETGGVNEQFF.

This chain uses TRBV20-1 with TRBJ1-5; D is perhaps TRBD1 (5 bases). CDR1 DFQATT and CDR2 SNEGSKA come from the germline V gene (reference sequence). V was trimmed by 5 bases and J by 0 bases, leaving 14 bases between them. This CDR3 is 15 amino acids long. As DNA, the CDR3 is TGCAGTGCTCCTGGGACGGTCGATAGCAATCAGCCCCAGCATTTT. This gives the protein CSAPGTVDSNQPQHF.

The chain recombines TRBV7-3 with TRBJ1-2, with D possibly being TRBD1 (5 bases). CDR1 and CDR2 (germline): SGHTA, FQGTGA. The CDR3 spans 13 residues. Deletions cut 5 bases from V and 4 bases from J, with 11 bases between. The CDR3 DNA sequence: TGTGCCAGCAGCGGGGGACGCATCTATGGCTACACCTTC. This gives the protein CASSGGRIYGYTF.

This clonotype was seen a few times. V usage is TRBV6-5 and J usage is TRBJ1-5; 8 bases map to TRBD1. Per germline, CDR1 MNHEY and CDR2 SVGAGI. This CDR3 has 16 residues. Unmatched junction bases numbered 7, after V lost 0 bases and J lost 6 bases. This chain's CDR3 is CASSYSGQGASQPQHF. CDR3 nucleotide sequence: TGTGCCAGCAGTTACTCTGGTCAGGGGGCGAGTCAGCCCCAGCATTTT.

The chain employs TRBV2 and TRBJ1-1; D is uncertain. Germline V lookup: CDR1 SNHLY, CDR2 FYNNEI. This CDR3 comprises 14 residues. Trimming took 5 bases from V and 0 from J, leaving 10 bases between them. The CDR3 bases are TGTGCCAGCAGTTTACAGACCATGAACACTGAAGCTTTCTTT. Translated, it gives CASSLQTMNTEAFF. Full variable domain (rest looked up from reference TRBV2 and TRBJ1-1): EPEVTQTPSHQVTQMGQEVILRCVPISNHLYFYWYRQILGQKVEFLVSFYNNEISEKSEIFDDQFSVERPDGSNFTLKIRSTKLEDSAMYFCASSLQTMNTEAFFGQGTRLTVV.

The gene calls are TRBV29-1 and TRBJ1-2; maybe TRBD1 (6 bases). Germline V gene lookup returns CDR1 SQVTM and CDR2 ANQGSEA. The CDR3 sequence is 12 residues long. Between the trimmed V and J ends, which lost 7 bases and 6 bases, there was a span of 15 bases. The DNA of the CDR3 is TGCAGCGCACCGAGGGGGGGCGATGGCTACACCTTC. Its translation is CSAPRGGDGYTF.

The V call is TRBV10-3, the J call TRBJ2-5, with D perhaps matching TRBD2 (7 bases). CDR1 and CDR2 from the germline V gene are ENHRY and SYGVKD. The ends were cut back, 6 bases at V and 11 bases at J, with 22 bases in the middle. The CDR3 covers 14 residues. The CDR3 nucleotides read TGTGCCATCAGAGCCAGCGGGGACAACAATGAGCAGTACTTC. This sequence encodes CAIRASGDNNEQYF.

With regard to this clonotype: The junction differs from germline at one of its ends, possibly a read error. The chain recombines TRBV20-1 with TRBJ1-6; tentative D call: TRBD1 (6 bases). Germline CDR1 reads DFQATT; CDR2 reads SNEGSKA (reference sequence). CDR3 length: 16 residues. The CDR3 sequence is CSAPEGGALGNSLLHF. As DNA, the CDR3 is TGCAGTGCACCCGAGGGGGGGGCATTGGGGAATTCACTCCTCCACTTT.

The chain couples TRBV3-1 to TRBJ2-5; 8 bases map to TRBD2. The germline V gene encodes CDR1 LGHDT and CDR2 YNNKEL (reference sequence). The J segment lost 5 bases and the V segment lost 2 bases, leaving 10 bases of the junction unmatched. CDR3 length: 16 amino acids. The CDR3 DNA reads as TGTGCCAGCAGCCAACATAGGGCGGGGGGCCCGGAGACCCAGTACTTC. Translation gives CASSQHRAGGPETQYF.

A word on this clonotype: One end of the junction is discordant with germline, which a read error may explain. The V gene is TRBV20-1, the J gene TRBJ2-5; D is unclear. The germline CDR1 and CDR2 sequences are DFQATT and SNEGSKA (reference sequence). The length of the CDR3 is 11 residues. For the CDR3, the DNA is TGCAATGCTATACGGCAAGAGACCCAGTACTTC. It codes for CNAIRQETQYF.

The gene calls are TRBV20-1 and TRBJ2-7; no reliable D call. This CDR3 has 14 amino acids. Germline lookup yields CDR1 DFQATT and CDR2 SNEGSKA (reference sequence). The V end was cut by 0 bases, the J end by 0 bases, with 9 bases between. CDR3 DNA sequence: TGCAGTGCTAGAGACGTCCCAGCCTCCTACGAGCAGTACTTC. Protein: CSARDVPASYEQYF.

V gene TRBV27 combines with J gene TRBJ2-7, with D uncertain. The length of the CDR3 is 14 residues. CDR1 is MNHEY, CDR2 SMNVEV, per germline (reference sequence). With 6 bases removed from V and 7 bases from J, the gap between germline ends came to 19 bases. CDR3 loop: CASSHSYGLLEQYF. In DNA form, the CDR3 reads TGTGCCAGCAGCCACTCGTATGGGCTATTGGAGCAGTACTTC.

This sequence joins TRBV4-3 and TRBJ2-3; 9 nucleotides line up with TRBD2. The CDR3 is made up of 16 amino acids. Germline lookup yields CDR1 LGHNA and CDR2 YSLEER. The V and J ends lost 0 bases and 6 bases, in that order; junction bases with no gene match: 7. CDR3 bases: TGCGCCAGCAGCCAAGAGTGGCGGGGGGGCGACGATACGCAGTATTTT. It is translated as CASSQEWRGGDDTQYF.

In its sample, this clonotype was seen a few times. This rearrangement joins TRBV6-2 or TRBV6-3 to TRBJ2-3; maybe TRBD2 (7 bases). The CDR3 extends over 18 amino acids. Germline V gene sequence: CDR1 MNHEY, CDR2 SVGEGT. Trimming removed 2 bases at V and 0 bases at J, with 18 bases between. CDR3 loop: CASSYPGEGGPSTDTQYF. In DNA form, the CDR3 reads TGTGCCAGCAGTTACCCCGGGGAGGGGGGGCCGAGCACAGATACGCAGTATTTT.

This clonotype was picked up a small number of times. The chain has TRBV7-2 and TRBJ1-5, with D possibly TRBD1 on 5 matching bases. The germline V gene encodes CDR1 SGHTA and CDR2 FQGNSA. The CDR3 has 16 amino acids. Trimming left V 5 bases short and J 0 bases short, with 14 bases between. The chain's CDR3 is CASSASGTSSNQPQHF. The CDR3, as DNA: TGTGCCAGCAGCGCGTCCGGGACCTCTAGCAATCAGCCCCAGCATTTT.

In its sample, this clonotype was seen a few times. The CDR3 sequence: CSAAGSYNEQFF. CDR3 DNA sequence: TGCAGCGCCGCGGGATCCTACAATGAGCAGTTCTTC. This chain uses TRBV29-1 with TRBJ2-1; D possibly corresponds to TRBD2 (6 bases). The CDR3 sequence is 12 residues long. Germline CDR1 reads SQVTM; CDR2 reads ANQGSEA. Trimming left V 7 bases short and J 1 base short, with 8 bases between.

This chain connects TRBV9 to TRBJ2-1, with D perhaps assigned TRBD1 or TRBD2 (6 bases each). The germline gives CDR1 SGDLS, CDR2 YYNGEE. The CDR3 is 15 amino acids. V lost 6 bases and J lost 2, with 15 bases in between. CDR3 sequence (DNA): TGTGCCAGCACCCCGGAGGAGGGGGCCTACAATGAGCAGTTCTTC. As protein: CASTPEEGAYNEQFF.

The J gene is TRBJ2-7, the V gene TRBV10-3; the match to TRBD2 covers 9 bases. CDR1 and CDR2 (germline): ENHRY, SYGVKD. This CDR3 region has 14 residues. Trimming took 8 bases from V and 4 from J; bases not matched to a gene: 9. The CDR3 sequence: CAISSSGGQYEQYF. CDR3 sequence (DNA): TGTGCCATCTCCTCGAGCGGGGGGCAGTACGAGCAGTACTTC.

A single count supports this clonotype. The chain's CDR3 is CASSRVAGHNNEQFF. As DNA, the CDR3 is TGTGCCAGCAGCCGGGTAGCGGGGCATAACAATGAGCAGTTCTTC. V and J are TRBV5-6 and TRBJ2-1; 8 positions agree with TRBD2. Trimming removed 4 bases from V and 5 bases from J; junction bases left unmatched: 8. CDR1 and CDR2 from the germline V gene are SGHDT and YYEEEE. CDR3 length equals 15 residues. Using reference TRBV5-6 and TRBJ2-1 for the parts outside the CDR3, the full variable domain is DAGVTQSPTHLIKTRGQQVTLRCSPKSGHDTVSWYQQALGQGPQFIFQYYEEEERQRGNFPDRFSGHQFPNYSSELNVNALLLGDSALYLCASSRVAGHNNEQFFGPGTRLTVL.

V gene TRBV12-3 or TRBV12-4 combines with J gene TRBJ1-2, with a possible D match to TRBD1 (6 bases). This CDR3 has 13 residues. Trimming took off 1 base at V and 7 bases at J, with 10 bases between the two ends. The CDR3 reads CASSLGGGSGYTF. The CDR3 DNA reads as TGTGCCAGCAGTTTAGGCGGGGGCAGTGGCTACACCTTC.

This clonotype came up many times. V and J are TRBV5-1 and TRBJ2-7, with 9 bases matching TRBD2. This CDR3 has 14 amino acids. The germline V gene encodes CDR1 SGHRS and CDR2 YFSETQ. The ends lost 2 bases at V and 0 bases at J; junction bases unmatched: 0. The CDR3 sequence: CASSFSGSSYEQYF. The CDR3 DNA reads as TGCGCCAGCAGCTTTAGCGGGAGCTCCTACGAGCAGTACTTC.

This clonotype appeared a few times. The chain combines TRBV2 with TRBJ2-7; 11 nucleotides align to TRBD1. The trim removed 4 bases at V and 2 bases at J, leaving 4 bases unmatched. The CDR3 sequence is 15 residues long. Germline CDR1 is SNHLY and CDR2 is FYNNEI. This CDR3 reads CASSARDRGTYEQYF. The CDR3 region has the DNA TGTGCCAGCAGTGCTCGGGACAGGGGGACCTACGAGCAGTACTTC.

The rearrangement links TRBV3-1 to TRBJ2-7, with D perhaps TRBD2 (6 bases). This CDR3 spans 16 amino acids. V was clipped by 3 bases and J by 0 bases, with 15 bases between them. Per the germline V gene, CDR1 is LGHDT and CDR2 is YNNKEL (reference sequence). The CDR3, as DNA: TGTGCCAGCAGCCAGCCCCTCTTAGCGGACTCCTACGAGCAGTACTTC. It translates to CASSQPLLADSYEQYF.

The chain employs TRBV6-2 or TRBV6-3 and TRBJ2-7; unclear D gene. Germline CDR1 is MNHEY and CDR2 is SVGEGT. CDR3 length equals 13 residues. The germline V and J ends were trimmed by 5 bases and 5 bases, with 13 bases remaining between them. The CDR3, as DNA: TGTGCCAGCAGTGAAGACGGAGCAGACGAGCAGTACTTC. It yields the protein CASSEDGADEQYF.

The chain couples TRBV29-1 to TRBJ1-2; 8 bases fit TRBD1. V was pared by 7 bases and J by 7 bases, with 5 bases of the junction left unmatched. The germline V gene encodes CDR1 SQVTM and CDR2 ANQGSEA. This CDR3 spans 11 amino acids. The CDR3 sequence is CSGKQGGGYTF. In DNA form, the CDR3 reads TGCAGCGGAAAACAGGGGGGTGGCTACACCTTC.

The gene calls are TRBV3-1 and TRBJ2-5; TRBD2 agrees at 7 bases. TRBJ2-7 explains the end of the DNA better; the J call may be wrong. CDR1 is LGHDT, CDR2 YNNKEL, per germline (reference sequence). CDR3 length equals 17 residues. This chain's CDR3 is CASSQDGGRLGEDEQYF. In DNA, the CDR3 is TGTGCCAGCAGCCAAGACGGGGGGAGACTAGGGGAAGACGAGCAGTACTTC.

This rearrangement joins TRBV7-2 to TRBJ1-2; 9 nucleotides match TRBD1. There are 19 residues in the CDR3. CDR1 is SGHTA and CDR2 is FQGNSA in the germline V gene. The V gene end was trimmed by 0 bases and the J gene end by 7 bases; junction bases not matched to a gene: 18. The CDR3 DNA reads TGTGCCAGCAGCTTAGCAGGGATGAGGTTAGAACAGGGGGCTTTTGGCTACACCTTC. It yields the protein CASSLAGMRLEQGAFGYTF.

The rearrangement links TRBV18 to TRBJ1-1; no definite D call. Germline CDR1 reads KGHSH; CDR2 reads LQKENI. This CDR3 is built from 15 residues. The germline V and J ends were trimmed by 0 bases and 1 base, with 9 bases remaining between them. Written as DNA, the CDR3 is TGTGCCAGCTCACCACCGCCCACCTCGAACACTGAAGCTTTCTTT. It translates to CASSPPPTSNTEAFF.

The rearrangement links TRBV2 to TRBJ2-3; 8 bases match TRBD1. Germline V gene sequence: CDR1 SNHLY, CDR2 FYNNEI. This CDR3 has 13 residues. The trim removed 6 bases at V and 2 bases at J, leaving 1 base unmatched. CDR3 loop: CASRTGATDTQYF. CDR3 nucleotides: TGTGCCAGCAGGACAGGGGCCACAGATACGCAGTATTTT.